This T cell receptor (beta chain) stems from a study of T-cell reconstitution after alpha-beta-depleted transplantation in children. This sample's TCRbeta library carried unique molecular identifier barcodes. MiXCR, applied by TCRdb to the PCR reads, yields one record per CDR3 protein. The sample contains about 610,000 distinct CDR3 sequences, over 9.5% of which appear only once. In its sample, this clonotype was seen a few times. CDR1 is SGHRS, CDR2 YFSETQ, per germline. This CDR3 spans 19 amino acids. Deletions cut 2 bases from V and 0 bases from J, with 18 bases between. The clonotype comes from a human donor who donated a stem cell graft to a child with acute myeloid leukemia. V and J are TRBV5-1 and TRBJ2-6; a weak D match, TRBD1 (5 bases). Material: PBMCs from the stem cell graft donor, obtained from the stem cell graft. As DNA, the CDR3 is TGCGCCAGCAGCTTCAATTTACAGGTCCTAAGCTCTGGGGCCAACGTCCTGACTTTC. This codes for CASSFNLQVLSSGANVLTF.